This T cell receptor (beta chain) stems from a study of siplizumab effects on memory and regulatory T cells. TCRdb keeps only in-frame clones here, not all; method: immunoSEQ multiplex PCR. The data contain roughly 100,000 clones, approximately 90% of them singletons. The CDR3 is 11 residues long. CDR1 is WSHSY, CDR2 SAAADI, per germline. The V and J ends lost 6 bases and 8 bases respectively, with 10 bases between them. The material sequenced was CD4+ T cells sorted from blood. This receptor was obtained from a human donor in good health. The rearrangement joins TRBV10-2 to TRBJ1-2, with unresolved D. CDR3 bases: TGCGCCAGCAGAAGAGGGTACGGCTACACCTTC. This sequence encodes CASRRGYGYTF.